This TCR beta chain was identified in a study of OX40 agonist ivuxolimab in advanced cancers. Study details: A history of anti-PD-1, anti-PD-L1 or anti-CTLA-4 therapy was acceptable, and 40% had some.

In its sample, this clone was seen a few times. The antigen remains undetermined. Clones were sequenced by immunoSEQ multiplex PCR, and TCRdb holds only the in-frame ones, with some missing. This sample yields about 87,000 clones, of which 80% to 90% are seen a single time; roughly 1.6% belongs to the top ten. Whole-study results and caveats: CD8+ T cells averaged more expanded clones than CD4+. Clonal expansion was seen in CD4+ and CD8+ blood T cells by week 6 at 0.1 to 3.0 mg/kg. Near-lowest levels of clonal expansion characterized partial responders at 0.1-3.0 mg/kg.

The TCR sequence derives from an adult with an advanced solid tumor such as melanoma, head and neck, liver or kidney cancer. The sample in question was CD4+ or CD8+ T cells sorted from blood, obtained in a trial of the OX40 agonist ivuxolimab.

The DNA for the CDR3 is TGTGCCAGCAGCCAATCAGGCCTAGCGGGGACTGAGCAGTTCTTC. Translation gives CASSQSGLAGTEQFF. V and J are TRBV16 and TRBJ2-1; 9 bases fit TRBD2. The V gene end was trimmed by 0 bases and the J gene end by 9 bases; junction bases not matched to a gene: 6. The CDR3 consists of 15 residues. Germline V gene lookup returns CDR1 KGHSY and CDR2 FQNENV.